This TCR beta chain was sequenced during a study of blood T cell repertoires in COVID-19. Turning to the study itself: Italy, Spain and the United States were the sources of the convalescent and acute COVID-19 samples.

The germline V gene encodes CDR1 MDHEN and CDR2 SYDVKM. V was pared by 6 bases and J by 1 base, with 7 bases between. There are 12 residues in the CDR3. Under the authors' procedure: The authors estimated nucleated cell counts from reference gene primer amplification. Clones were read by immunoSEQ multiplex PCR, and TCRdb kept only the in-frame ones, dropping some. That table gives V, J and clone size, and the DNA gave D and trimming. This sample has about 190,000 clones; approximately 91% occur once, and the top ten carry approximately 1%. Specimen: peripheral blood. This TCR derives from a young man with acute or convalescent COVID-19. This chain links TRBV28 with TRBJ2-7; D not resolved. CDR3 amino acids: CASRTNSYEQYF. For the CDR3, the DNA is TGTGCCAGCAGAACAAATTCCTACGAGCAGTACTTC.